The clone carrying this TCR beta chain has just a few counts. Using a J-beta primer mix together with a sample-barcoded 5' primer, a second PCR was run for about 7 to 12 cycles. TCRdb reanalysed the 5' RACE reads using MiXCR and keeps one entry per CDR3 protein. The sample lists 1.5 million to 1.8 million distinct CDR3 sequences, around 40% occurring once. The data originate from a study of blood T cells in healthy people across ages. Per germline, CDR1 SGHTA and CDR2 FQGNSA. The V gene lost 4 bases and the J gene lost 5 bases, with 9 bases spanning the gap. The CDR3 has 13 amino acids. This sequence was found in a young woman in good health. This chain connects TRBV7-2 to TRBJ2-1; no clear D. The material sequenced was blood. The CDR3 bases are TGTGCCAGCAGCTCCAGAAGAGACAATGAGCAGTTCTTC. Its translation: CASSSRRDNEQFF.